This TCR beta chain was recovered during a study of identifying expanded T cells in peripheral blood. Study-wide results and caveats: About 1.2 clones differed between technical replicates, versus about 15 and 19 over time. Variance in clone template counts between approximately 2-week samples significantly increased with total template count across all healthy donors.

Collection occurred without any documented infections or immune events in donors. Turning to this clone: Its target is unknown.

Libraries were prepared by immunoSEQ multiplex PCR; TCRdb keeps only in-frame clonotypes and omits some of them. The table records tens of thousands of clones, 75% to 90% of them present only once. The CDR3 spans 12 residues. Germline V gene sequence: CDR1 SNHLY, CDR2 FYNNEI. Trimming shortened V by 7 bases and J by 1 base, and 7 bases separated the two germline ends. Sequencing input: blood. V is TRBV2 and J is TRBJ2-5; tentatively, D is TRBD1 (5 bases). This TCR came from a person aged 18-69 years in good health. In DNA form, the CDR3 reads TGTGCCAGCAAAGACAGCCAAGAGACCCAGTACTTC. Residues: CASKDSQETQYF.